This entry lists 7 T cell receptor beta chains sequenced from one sample in a study of PD-L1 blockade in urothelial cancer. Clones were sequenced by immunoSEQ multiplex PCR, and TCRdb holds only the in-frame ones, with some missing. The table records more than 35,000 clones, about a third of them present only once. Sequencing used tumor tissue, obtained before atezolizumab (anti-PD-L1) treatment. The receptors stem from a man in his sixties with urothelial cancer.

The chain recombines TRBV28 with TRBJ1-5; D ambiguous. CDR1 and CDR2 (germline): MDHEN, SYDVKM. There are 15 residues in the CDR3. Trimming removed 4 bases from V and 3 bases from J, with 13 bases in between. The CDR3 nucleotides read TGTGCCAGCAGTTCCCCCACAGCCCTCAATCAGCCCCAGCATTTT. Translated: CASSSPTALNQPQHF.

The CDR3 protein is CASSYTGNNGYTF. CDR3 nucleotide sequence: TGTGCCAGCAGTTACACAGGGAACAATGGCTACACCTTC. The chain uses TRBV6-7 and TRBJ1-2, with D possibly being TRBD1 (6 bases). TRBV6-7 is an ORF for which the function is uncertain. The V end lost 2 bases, the J end lost 6 bases, and 10 bases lay between the germline ends. The CDR3 totals 13 residues.

A few counts support this clone. The CDR3 DNA is TGTGCCAGCAGTGGCCCAGCGGGGCAGGGAGGGTATGGCTACACCTTC. Translating it yields CASSGPAGQGGYGYTF. This chain connects TRBV28 to TRBJ1-2; possible D gene TRBD1, 5 bases. This CDR3 spans 16 amino acids. CDR1 MDHEN and CDR2 SYDVKM come from the germline V gene. V dropped 5 bases and J dropped 5 bases, with 21 bases sitting between them.

This clone has a handful of counts. The read terminates 1 residue ahead of where the CDR3 ends, so the germline J gene completes it. V and J are TRBV6-1 and TRBJ1-2; 10 nucleotides match TRBD1. V was clipped by 1 base and J by 4 bases; unmatched bases: 3. Germline assignment: CDR1 MNHNS and CDR2 SASEGT. This CDR3 region has 15 residues. Incomplete CDR3 DNA: TGTGCCAGCAGTGAAGAGGGACAGGGGTTCTATGGCTACACC. This translates into CASSEEGQGFYGYT. The full CDR3 protein is CASSEEGQGFYGYTF.

V usage is TRBV11-3 and J usage is TRBJ2-1; 11 positions match TRBD1. The J segment lost 3 bases and the V segment lost 1 base, leaving 2 bases of the junction unmatched. Germline lookup yields CDR1 SGHNT and CDR2 YENEEA. The CDR3 runs 16 residues. Here the CDR3 reads CASSLGGTGGYNEQFF. DNA of the CDR3: TGTGCCAGCAGCTTAGGTGGGACAGGGGGCTACAATGAGCAGTTCTTC.

This clone was observed a few times. The chain couples TRBV29-1 to TRBJ2-7; no clear D. Trimming pared 7 bases from V and 5 bases from J, leaving 18 bases between. The CDR3 extends over 13 amino acids. Germline CDR1 reads SQVTM; CDR2 reads ANQGSEA. CDR3 in DNA: TGCAGCGCCCAGAAGAGACATCAGGACGAGCAGTACTTC. Translating gives CSAQKRHQDEQYF.

Of note for this clone: The sample holds other DNA sequences that translate to the same CDR3. The chain joins TRBV5-1 to TRBJ1-1; D gene ambiguous. V dropped 0 bases and J dropped 5 bases, with 11 bases sitting between them. The CDR3 contains 14 residues. Germline assignment: CDR1 SGHRS and CDR2 YFSETQ. This CDR3 reads CASSLDVLGTEAFF. The CDR3, as DNA: TGCGCCAGCAGCTTGGATGTACTCGGGACTGAAGCTTTCTTT.